This T cell receptor beta chain emerged from a study of blood T cell repertoires in COVID-19. Study-level background: T cells, B-cell-depleted T cells, or PBMCs supplied cDNA or gDNA.

Measured with immunoSEQ multiplex PCR; TCRdb has only the in-frame clones, and not every one. The sample consists of 53,000 or so clones, about 76% of them appearing once. The germline V and J ends were trimmed by 1 base and 0 bases, with 12 bases remaining between them. This CDR3 is built from 16 residues. Germline CDR1 is SGHNT and CDR2 is YYREEE (reference sequence). What was sequenced was peripheral blood. This receptor was identified in a man aged 45-60 years with active or convalescent COVID-19. The chain is built from TRBV5-4 and TRBJ2-3; TRBD1 is a possible D gene (6 bases). The CDR3 DNA is TGTGCCAGCAGCTTGTTTAGGGGGAGTAGCACAGATACGCAGTATTTT. Residues: CASSLFRGSSTDTQYF.